This T cell receptor (beta chain) was recovered during a study of cytomegalovirus exposure and HLA in healthy donors. At the level of the study: Unique TCR beta sequences numbering fewer than 130 million came from 150 million to 200 million T cells in an earlier analysis. Study-level points and caveats: Presence/absence analyses supposed approximately even sequencing depth among donors. CMV serostatus was the only immune exposure information that was available.

A few counts support this clone. What it binds is unknown. V lost 0 bases, J lost 1 base, and 9 bases lay in between. Germline V gene lookup returns CDR1 SGHVS and CDR2 FNYEAQ. The CDR3 totals 16 residues. The PCR was carried out with 60 Vbeta primers and 13 Jbeta primers. Profiling relied on immunoSEQ multiplex PCR, and the TCRdb table lists in-frame clones only, not all of them. The sample consists of around 170,000 clones, around 73% of them appearing once. This chain links TRBV7-6 with TRBJ1-4; a weak D match, TRBD1 (6 bases). The sequencing input was PBMCs. This receptor was identified in a man between 60 and 75 years old in good health and CMV-seronegative. The CDR3 DNA follows: TGTGCCAGCAGCTTAGCACAGGGATTAACTAATGAAAAACTGTTTTTT. The encoded protein is CASSLAQGLTNEKLFF.